This T cell receptor (beta chain) was profiled in a study of T cell changes during pregnancy in multiple sclerosis. Libraries were prepared by immunoSEQ multiplex PCR; TCRdb keeps only in-frame clonotypes and omits some of them. The sample shows 13,000 or so clones, around nine tenths of them seen only once. The CDR3 length is 15 residues. J was trimmed by 4 bases and V by 3 bases; bases with no gene match: 5. Germline V gene data show CDR1 as PRHDT and CDR2 as FYEKMQ (reference sequence). The rearrangement links TRBV13 to TRBJ1-1; 10 bases line up with TRBD1. The sequence was obtained from a female donor with multiple sclerosis, enrolled in a pregnancy study. The material sequenced was CD8+ T cells from peripheral blood mononuclear cells, taken in the first trimester of pregnancy. DNA of the CDR3: TGTGCCAGCAGCTTTTGGACAGGGGGAAGCACTGAAGCTTTCTTT. It specifies CASSFWTGGSTEAFF.